This TCR beta chain was captured in a study of cytomegalovirus exposure and HLA in healthy donors. At the level of the study: In a previous analysis, some 110 million unique TCR beta sequences were found from 150 million to 200 million T cells. General study points: Later on, a genetic analysis was performed. It linked a missense variant in DCLRE1C with V- and J-gene trimming of TCR beta. In all likelihood, a cluster of highly shared sequence variants was a sequencing artifact.

CDR1 is KGHSH, CDR2 LQKENI, per germline. V trimming: 0 bases; J trimming: 3 bases; junction bases outside the gene matches: 6. The CDR3 contains 17 residues. Vbeta (60) and Jbeta (13) primers were used in the PCR. Clones were sequenced by immunoSEQ multiplex PCR, and TCRdb holds only the in-frame ones, with some missing. The sample holds roughly 150,000 clones, over 75% seen once. Notes on this clone: As yet, its antigen is unknown.

When sampled, the donors appeared nominally healthy, though they likely had unrecorded immune exposures. The rearrangement uses TRBV18 and TRBJ2-3, with TRBD1 matching over 10 bases. Sequenced material: PBMCs. This TCR derives from a man younger than 40 in good health and CMV-seropositive. In nucleotides, the CDR3 is TGTGCCAGCTCACCACCGACGGACAGGGGGTTGACAGATACGCAGTATTTT. It translates to CASSPPTDRGLTDTQYF.